The following is a T cell receptor (beta chain) sequence with its context. The antigen is unknown. This record belongs to a study of shared clonotypes between healthy human individuals. General observations from the study: With a few donors compared, roughly 5% of naive CD4 clonotypes were shared.

V was cut by 5 bases and J by 3 bases, with 22 bases left in between. The CDR3 totals 17 residues. Germline lookup yields CDR1 SGHTA and CDR2 FQGNSA. Methods used by the authors: Filtering differed, since immunoSEQ gave only junction sequences and no quality scores. Clones were read by immunoSEQ multiplex PCR, and TCRdb kept only the in-frame ones, dropping some. V, J and clone size are those of that table, while D and trimming were read from the DNA. The sample lists about 1.1 million clones, roughly 80% seen once, with almost 0.9% in the top ten. The sequence derives from a man younger than 30 in good health. Some clones in this sample may be carry-over from other donors' samples. V usage is TRBV7-2 and J usage is TRBJ1-1, with D maybe TRBD1 (6 bases). Sequenced material: memory CD4+ T cells from PBMCs. Described subset: CD45RA-negative fraction. DNA for the CDR3: TGTGCCAGCAGCCAGAGGGGGGGCGTTTCGTCCGACACTGAAGCTTTCTTT. This encodes CASSQRGGVSSDTEAFF.